These 27 T cell receptor beta chains were sequenced from one sample in a study of Ad26.COV2.S vaccination and SARS-CoV-2 variants. Libraries were prepared by immunoSEQ multiplex PCR; TCRdb keeps only in-frame clonotypes and omits some of them. The data hold about 240,000 clones, with 85% to 90% observed a single time. The treatment denotes: 15 to 20 received Ad26.COV2.S at low or high dose, single or two shots; 5 received placebo; per-sample allocation not given. Collection of the samples took place on day 63 after the first injection of vaccine or placebo. Sequenced material: peripheral blood, taken in a trial of Ad26.COV2.S vaccine versus placebo. All receptors derive from a person between 18 and 65 years old who received the Ad26.COV2.S COVID-19 vaccine or a placebo.

CDR3: CASSPPSGRGSGELFF. The CDR3 DNA is TGCGCCAGCAGCCCCCCGTCGGGCAGGGGGTCCGGGGAGCTGTTTTTT. V is TRBV4-1 and J is TRBJ2-2; 7 nucleotides match TRBD1. V shed 4 bases, J shed 6 bases, and the junction held 11 bases outside the gene matches. The CDR3 runs to 16 residues. Germline CDR1 is MGHRA and CDR2 is YSYEKL.

V is TRBV20-1 and J is TRBJ2-1; tentatively, D is TRBD2 (6 bases). The CDR3 sequence is 14 residues long. Germline assignment: CDR1 DFQATT and CDR2 SNEGSKA (reference sequence). Trimming stripped 3 bases from V and 2 bases from J, with 11 bases between. The CDR3 DNA reads as TGCAGTGCTAGTCACAGGACTACCTACAATGAGCAGTTCTTC. Protein product: CSASHRTTYNEQFF.

This chain uses TRBV7-8 with TRBJ1-2, with 7 bases fitting TRBD1. CDR1 and CDR2 (germline): SGHVS, FQNEAQ. CDR3 length: 13 amino acids. Germline trimming cut 3 bases from V and 2 bases from J; bases unmatched to any gene: 0. Written as DNA, the CDR3 is TGTGCCAGCAGCTTGGGACAGAACTATGGCTACACCTTC. Translated, it gives CASSLGQNYGYTF.

This chain uses TRBV2 with TRBJ1-1, with D uncertain. Germline V gives CDR1 SNHLY, CDR2 FYNNEI. V lost 3 bases and J 1 base, leaving 9 bases between the germline ends. The CDR3 is made up of 14 amino acids. This chain's CDR3 is CASSEFRANTEAFF. CDR3 coding DNA: TGTGCCAGCAGTGAGTTCAGAGCGAACACTGAAGCTTTCTTT.

The chain employs TRBV7-2 and TRBJ1-2; D ambiguous. Trimming removed 1 base at V and 3 bases at J, with 9 bases between. The germline V gene encodes CDR1 SGHTA and CDR2 FQGNSA. The CDR3 consists of 14 residues. CDR3: CASSLGRADYGYTF. CDR3 sequence (DNA): TGTGCCAGCAGCTTAGGCCGGGCAGACTATGGCTACACCTTC. The full variable domain, its missing parts supplied by reference TRBV7-2 and TRBJ1-2, is GAGVSQSPSNKVTEKGKDVELRCDPISGHTALYWYRQSLGQGLEFLIYFQGNSAPDKSGLPSDRFSAERTGGSVSTLTIQRTQQEDSAVYLCASSLGRADYGYTFGSGTRLTVV.

V and J are TRBV5-3 and TRBJ1-2; D may be TRBD1 (6 bases). TRBV5-3 is classed as an ORF, of uncertain function. This CDR3 is 13 amino acids long. V was clipped by 4 bases and J by 6 bases, with 13 bases between them. For the CDR3, the DNA is TGTGCCAGAAGCCGAACAGGGTCCCATGGCTACACCTTC. It specifies CARSRTGSHGYTF.

A single count supports this clone. The rearrangement links TRBV7-9 to TRBJ1-2; D remains unclear. The germline V and J ends were trimmed by 2 bases and 8 bases, with 24 bases remaining between them. The CDR3 is 17 residues long. The V gene's germline CDR1 is SEHNR and CDR2 FQNEAQ (reference sequence). CDR3 DNA: TGTGCCAGCAGCTTAAGGATTTCCCCCCAGGTTGTGAGGGGCTACACCTTC. Residues: CASSLRISPQVVRGYTF. Supplemented by reference TRBV7-9 and TRBJ1-2, the full variable domain reads DTGVSQNPRHKITKRGQNVTFRCDPISEHNRLYWYRQTLGQGPEFLTYFQNEAQLEKSRLLSDRFSAERPKGSFSTLEIQRTEQGDSAMYLCASSLRISPQVVRGYTFGSGTRLTVV.

The rearrangement joins TRBV29-1 to TRBJ2-5; D remains unclear. Germline loops: CDR1 SQVTM, CDR2 ANQGSEA. The V gene lost 0 bases and the J gene lost 4 bases, with 9 bases spanning the gap. The CDR3 is 13 residues long. CDR3 protein: CSVEDGFSETQYF. CDR3 in DNA: TGCAGCGTTGAAGACGGGTTCTCAGAGACCCAGTACTTC. Filled out from reference TRBV29-1 and TRBJ2-5, the complete variable domain reads SAVISQKPSRDICQRGTSLTIQCQVDSQVTMMFWYRQQPGQSLTLIATANQGSEATYESGFVIDKFPISRPNLTFSTLTVSNMSPEDSSIYLCSVEDGFSETQYFGPGTRLLVL.

The rearrangement uses TRBV7-6 and TRBJ1-2; 9 nucleotides match TRBD1. Looked up from germline, CDR1 is SGHVS and CDR2 is FNYEAQ. After removal of 1 base from V and 7 bases from J, the junction contained 1 base not matched to a gene. The CDR3 has 13 amino acids. CDR3 DNA sequence: TGTGCCAGCAGCTTAGAGGGACAGGGTGGCTACACCTTC. Amino acid sequence: CASSLEGQGGYTF.

The rearrangement links TRBV20-1 to TRBJ2-7; no reliable D call. The CDR3 contains 11 residues. V lost 2 bases and J lost 6, with 8 bases in between. CDR1 is DFQATT, CDR2 SNEGSKA, per germline (reference sequence). CDR3 sequence reads: CSARKDLEQYF. In DNA, the CDR3 is TGCAGTGCTAGAAAGGACCTCGAGCAGTACTTC.

This chain links TRBV7-3 with TRBJ1-5, with TRBD1 as a possible D gene (5 bases). The CDR3 sequence is 13 residues long. The germline V and J ends were trimmed by 3 bases and 14 bases, with 17 bases remaining between them. Germline CDR1 SGHTA, CDR2 FQGTGA. The CDR3 sequence: CASSLPLKTGEHF. DNA of the CDR3: TGTGCCAGCAGCTTGCCCCTCAAAACAGGTGAGCATTTT.

The genes are TRBV27 and TRBJ1-2; D possibly corresponds to TRBD1 (5 bases). The CDR3 consists of 16 residues. V lost 5 bases and J 2 bases, leaving 18 bases between the germline ends. Germline lookup yields CDR1 MNHEY and CDR2 SMNVEV (reference sequence). For the CDR3, the DNA is TGTGCCAGCAGTCCCCTCCGGGGGGAGCAGAACTATGGCTACACCTTC. It translates to CASSPLRGEQNYGYTF.

The chain is built from TRBV28 and TRBJ1-5; D ambiguous. From germline, CDR1 is MDHEN and CDR2 SYDVKM. V lost 6 bases and J 1 base, leaving 7 bases between the germline ends. This CDR3 has 13 amino acids. CDR3 residues: CASRATSNQPQHF. CDR3 DNA: TGTGCCAGCAGAGCGACGAGCAATCAGCCCCAGCATTTT.

V gene TRBV5-8 combines with J gene TRBJ1-1; TRBD1 aligns across 8 bases. Germline loops: CDR1 SGHTS, CDR2 YDEGEE. V was pared by 4 bases and J by 2 bases, with 16 bases of the junction left unmatched. CDR3 length: 18 amino acids. The CDR3 here is CASSRSLMQGARNTEAFF. The CDR3 region has the DNA TGTGCCAGCAGCCGCTCCCTGATGCAGGGGGCGCGAAACACTGAAGCTTTCTTT.

The chain couples TRBV5-6 to TRBJ2-4; 7 bases match TRBD2. After removal of 4 bases from V and 1 base from J, the junction contained 2 bases not matched to a gene. The germline CDR1 and CDR2 sequences are SGHDT and YYEEEE. The CDR3 extends over 14 amino acids. The CDR3 region has the DNA TGTGCCAGCAGCCCGGGGGGTGCCAAAAACATTCAGTACTTC. The encoded protein is CASSPGGAKNIQYF.

The chain is built from TRBV4-1 and TRBJ1-1; 11 nucleotides match TRBD1. Unmatched junction bases numbered 8, after V lost 6 bases and J lost 5 bases. Germline CDR1 is MGHRA and CDR2 is YSYEKL. The CDR3 runs 15 residues. The CDR3 DNA follows: TGCGCCAGCAGTTCACCGGGGACAGGGGGTACTGAAGCTTTCTTT. It specifies CASSSPGTGGTEAFF.

The gene calls are TRBV12-3 or TRBV12-4 and TRBJ1-1; D remains unclear. The CDR3 is 13 amino acids. Trimming cost V 2 bases and J 5 bases, with 9 bases left between them. CDR3 amino acids: CASSLTTSTEAFF. The CDR3 DNA reads TGTGCCAGCAGTTTAACAACAAGTACTGAAGCTTTCTTT.

This clone appeared once. This chain links TRBV5-4 with TRBJ1-2; 7 positions match TRBD1. The CDR3 spans 16 residues. Germline V gives CDR1 SGHNT, CDR2 YYREEE (reference sequence). The J segment lost 0 bases and the V segment lost 3 bases, leaving 8 bases of the junction unmatched. The CDR3 bases are TGTGCCAGCAGCTACGGGACAGCGAACCCTAACTATGGCTACACCTTC. Translated, it gives CASSYGTANPNYGYTF.

The J gene is TRBJ2-5, the V gene TRBV5-4; a weak D match, TRBD2 (5 bases). The CDR3 length is 12 residues. V dropped 3 bases and J dropped 3 bases, with 6 bases sitting between them. Germline CDR1 is SGHNT and CDR2 is YYREEE (reference sequence). CDR3 in DNA: TGTGCCAGCAGCTCCGGGGAAGAGACCCAGTACTTC. It yields the protein CASSSGEETQYF. Full variable domain (missing parts from reference TRBV5-4 and TRBJ2-5): ETGVTQSPTHLIKTRGQQVTLRCSSQSGHNTVSWYQQALGQGPQFIFQYYREEENGRGNFPPRFSGLQFPNYSSELNVNALELDDSALYLCASSSGEETQYFGPGTRLLVL.

The genes are TRBV6-2 or TRBV6-3 and TRBJ2-2, with a weak D call TRBD1 (5 bases). Germline CDR1 reads MNHEY; CDR2 reads SVGEGT. V was trimmed by 0 bases and J by 6 bases, leaving 8 bases between them. The CDR3 runs 14 residues. The CDR3 region is CASSYSQGSGELFF. In DNA, the CDR3 is TGTGCCAGCAGTTACTCTCAGGGTTCCGGGGAGCTGTTTTTT.

The chain couples TRBV28 to TRBJ1-3; D is undetermined. Trimming cost V 1 base and J 0 bases, with 10 bases left between them. Germline V lookup: CDR1 MDHEN, CDR2 SYDVKM. The CDR3 has 16 amino acids. CDR3: CASSLSGRSSGNTIYF. The CDR3 nucleotides read TGTGCCAGCAGTTTATCTGGTCGAAGCTCTGGAAACACCATATATTTT.

This rearrangement joins TRBV28 to TRBJ2-3, with TRBD1 matching 10 bases. The germline V gene encodes CDR1 MDHEN and CDR2 SYDVKM. Trimming at V came to 7 bases and at J to 5 bases, leaving 9 bases not matched to a gene. The CDR3 totals 15 residues. CDR3 sequence reads: CASNPRDRGRDTQYF. The CDR3, as DNA: TGTGCCAGCAACCCCCGGGACAGGGGAAGAGATACGCAGTATTTT.

The gene calls are TRBV27 and TRBJ1-6; 8 nucleotides line up with TRBD1. CDR3 size: 14 residues. V lost 3 bases, J lost 7 bases, and 2 bases stayed unmatched. Germline values: CDR1 MNHEY, CDR2 SMNVEV (reference sequence). CDR3 sequence reads: CASSLDRVNSPLHF. For the CDR3, the DNA is TGTGCCAGCAGTTTGGACAGGGTGAATTCACCCCTCCACTTT.

This clone occurred once. The chain is built from TRBV6-2 or TRBV6-3 and TRBJ2-7, with D hard to call. Deletions cut 0 bases from V and 3 bases from J, with 15 bases between. This CDR3 has 16 residues. Germline V gives CDR1 MNHEY, CDR2 SVGEGT. CDR3 sequence reads: CASSYSVHRLIYEQYF. In DNA form, the CDR3 reads TGTGCCAGCAGTTACTCGGTACACCGACTGATCTACGAGCAGTACTTC.

The rearrangement joins TRBV11-2 to TRBJ2-7, with D perhaps matching TRBD2 (5 bases). Germline V gene sequence: CDR1 SGHAT, CDR2 FQNNGV. The V end lost 5 bases, the J end lost 2 bases, and 13 bases lay between the germline ends. The CDR3 spans 14 residues. CDR3 DNA sequence: TGTGCCAGCAGCCAAAGGACGGGGACCTACGAGCAGTACTTC. Translation gives CASSQRTGTYEQYF.

The rearrangement joins TRBV12-3 or TRBV12-4 to TRBJ2-7; 9 positions agree with TRBD1. Trimming at V came to 9 bases and at J to 4 bases, leaving 4 bases not matched to a gene. This CDR3 is built from 12 residues. The CDR3 sequence: CASRTGDYEQYF. The DNA of the CDR3 is TGTGCCAGTCGGACAGGGGATTACGAGCAGTACTTC.

The chain couples TRBV29-1 to TRBJ1-1; D remains unclear. Germline V CDR1 and CDR2: SQVTM, ANQGSEA. There are 15 residues in the CDR3. With 3 bases removed from V and 5 bases from J, the gap between germline ends came to 19 bases. CDR3 region: CSVERWDAGRTEAFF. The DNA for the CDR3 is TGCAGCGTTGAGAGGTGGGATGCGGGGAGAACTGAAGCTTTCTTT.